A single sample gave rise to the 18 T cell receptor beta chains below, sequenced in a study of CD8 T cells in Susac syndrome. Roughly 0.45 to 1 ug RNA was reverse transcribed with random hexamers. TCRdb independently ran MiXCR on the immunoSEQ multiplex PCR reads; one entry per CDR3 protein. The sample holds roughly 80,000 distinct CDR3 sequences, around 94% seen once. The sequenced sample was CD8+ T cells from PBMCs. These receptors were obtained from a human donor in good health.

The count of this clonotype is one. J is TRBJ1-1 and V is TRBV5-4, with D hard to call. Germline lookup yields CDR1 SGHNT and CDR2 YYREEE (reference sequence). The length of the CDR3 is 11 residues. Between the trimmed V and J ends, which lost 3 bases and 8 bases, there was a span of 8 bases. CDR3 nucleotide sequence: TGTGCCAGCAGCTCCCCCCAAGAAGCTTTCTTT. Translated, it gives CASSSPQEAFF.

The chain joins TRBV7-8 to TRBJ2-1; D may be TRBD1 (5 bases). Looked up from germline, CDR1 is SGHVS and CDR2 is FQNEAQ. The CDR3 covers 19 residues. The V and J ends lost 3 bases and 0 bases respectively, with 21 bases between them. The DNA for the CDR3 is TGTGCCAGCAGCTTGCCCCAATCGACAGAGACTGACTCCTACAATGAGCAGTTCTTC. Protein sequence: CASSLPQSTETDSYNEQFF.

This clonotype is a singleton in its sample. The rearrangement joins TRBV6-1 to TRBJ2-7; the D gene is possibly TRBD2 (5 bases). Germline assignment: CDR1 MNHNS and CDR2 SASEGT. V was pared by 7 bases and J by 0 bases, with 16 bases between. The CDR3 is 15 amino acids. The CDR3 coding sequence is TGTGCCAGCAATGTGCGCGCGGGTGGCTCCTACGAGCAGTACGTC. Translation: CASNVRAGGSYEQYV.

This clonotype was observed a handful of times. The chain is built from TRBV9 and TRBJ1-2; unclear D gene. V lost 3 bases to trimming and J lost 6 bases, with 3 bases between them. This CDR3 region has 10 residues. Germline V gene sequence: CDR1 SGDLS, CDR2 YYNGEE. CDR3 coding DNA: TGTGCCAGCAGCGGCGATGGCTACACCTTC. Translated, it gives CASSGDGYTF.

This clonotype was observed a few times. The chain uses TRBV7-2 and TRBJ2-5; a weak D match, TRBD2 (5 bases). This CDR3 comprises 12 residues. Trimming pared 6 bases from V and 7 bases from J, leaving 12 bases between. The germline V gene has CDR1 SGHTA and CDR2 FQGNSA. CDR3 DNA: TGTGCCAGCAGTCTAGCCGGGGTGACCCAGTACTTC. Its protein is CASSLAGVTQYF.

This chain uses TRBV27 with TRBJ2-3; TRBD2 aligns across 8 bases. This CDR3 is 15 amino acids long. In germline, CDR1 is MNHEY, CDR2 SMNVEV (reference sequence). Unmatched junction bases numbered 6, after V lost 6 bases and J lost 1 base. The CDR3 sequence: CASRGSGDGTDTQYF. CDR3 coding DNA: TGTGCCAGCAGGGGTAGCGGGGACGGCACAGATACGCAGTATTTT.

The V call is TRBV5-4, the J call TRBJ2-2, with TRBD2 as a possible D gene (6 bases). CDR1 is SGHNT and CDR2 is YYREEE in the germline V gene (reference sequence). The V end was cut by 6 bases, the J end by 0 bases, with 18 bases between. This CDR3 is 17 amino acids long. For the CDR3, the DNA is TGTGCCAGCATCTCTGGTCGGGGGACGGCGAACACCGGGGAGCTGTTTTTT. Translating it yields CASISGRGTANTGELFF.

The V gene is TRBV24-1, the J gene TRBJ2-1, with D perhaps TRBD1 (5 bases). Trimming cost V 1 base and J 7 bases, with 25 bases left between them. This CDR3 comprises 19 residues. Germline V gene lookup returns CDR1 KGHDR and CDR2 SFDVKD. CDR3 nucleotide sequence: TGTGCCACCAGTGATTTCACTGTTCGTTCAGGGATTACGATGAATGAGCAGTTCTTC. This translates into CATSDFTVRSGITMNEQFF.

The gene calls are TRBV5-1 and TRBJ2-3, with no clear D. In germline, CDR1 is SGHRS, CDR2 YFSETQ. Between the trimmed V and J ends, which lost 0 bases and 2 bases, there was a span of 13 bases. The CDR3 spans 16 residues. In nucleotides, the CDR3 is TGCGCCAGCAGCTTGGAGCCAGAGACCTACACAGATACGCAGTATTTT. This encodes CASSLEPETYTDTQYF.

The chain couples TRBV7-9 to TRBJ1-2; D not resolved. Germline V lookup: CDR1 SEHNR, CDR2 FQNEAQ (reference sequence). Trimming removed 8 bases at V and 6 bases at J, with 10 bases between. There are 11 residues in the CDR3. In nucleotides, the CDR3 is TGTGCCAGCGGCGACGCGCATGGCTACACCTTC. It encodes CASGDAHGYTF.

The rearrangement links TRBV5-1 to TRBJ2-3; D is ambiguous. V gave up 0 bases and J gave up 2 bases, with 7 bases separating them. The CDR3 has 14 amino acids. From germline, CDR1 is SGHRS and CDR2 YFSETQ. The CDR3 coding sequence is TGCGCCAGCAGCTTGGGGCGTTACACAGATACGCAGTATTTT. It encodes CASSLGRYTDTQYF.

V and J are TRBV4-2 and TRBJ2-1; D possibly uses TRBD1 or TRBD2 (6 bases each). Between the trimmed V and J ends, which lost 3 bases and 8 bases, there was a span of 17 bases. There are 15 residues in the CDR3. Germline values: CDR1 LGHNA, CDR2 YNFKEQ. This chain's CDR3 is CASSQGEAPGDEQFF. In nucleotides, the CDR3 is TGTGCCAGCAGCCAGGGGGAGGCCCCAGGGGATGAGCAGTTCTTC.

The chain combines TRBV9 with TRBJ2-7; maybe TRBD1 (7 bases). Germline V gene lookup returns CDR1 SGDLS and CDR2 YYNGEE. V lost 4 bases to trimming and J lost 7 bases, with 21 bases between them. This CDR3 has 15 amino acids. The CDR3 here is CASSQGGRAIEEQYF. The CDR3 DNA follows: TGTGCCAGCAGCCAGGGGGGCAGGGCGATTGAAGAGCAGTACTTC.

The chain combines TRBV6-5 with TRBJ1-2; D is perhaps TRBD1 (6 bases). V was trimmed by 0 bases and J by 4 bases, leaving 12 bases between them. Germline V gives CDR1 MNHEY, CDR2 SVGAGI. The CDR3 totals 15 residues. Here the CDR3 DNA reads TGTGCCAGCAGTTACTCTCTAACAGGGCCCTATGGCTACACCTTC. Encoded protein: CASSYSLTGPYGYTF.

The chain recombines TRBV6-6 with TRBJ1-1; perhaps TRBD1 as D (5 bases). This CDR3 spans 13 amino acids. Deletions cut 5 bases from V and 1 base from J, with 8 bases between. The germline gives CDR1 MNHNY, CDR2 SVGAGI (reference sequence). The CDR3 nucleotides are TGTGCCAGCAGTAACACAGGGAACACTGAAGCTTTCTTT. It specifies CASSNTGNTEAFF.

The rearrangement uses TRBV3-1 and TRBJ2-1; TRBD2 matches 7 bases. Losses at the gene ends were 0 bases for V and 0 bases for J; bases not matched to a gene: 5. Germline V gene sequence: CDR1 LGHDT, CDR2 YNNKEL (reference sequence). The CDR3 is 17 residues long. CDR3 bases: TGTGCCAGCAGCCAAGATTGGGGCGGGAGCTCCTACAATGAGCAGTTCTTC. Translation: CASSQDWGGSSYNEQFF.

V and J are TRBV4-1 and TRBJ2-3; perhaps TRBD1 as D (6 bases). Trimming took 2 bases from V and 2 from J, leaving 11 bases between them. Germline V lookup: CDR1 MGHRA, CDR2 YSYEKL. This CDR3 contains 15 residues. CDR3 DNA sequence: TGCGCCAGCAGCCAAATGGACAGAGACACAGATACGCAGTATTTT. This sequence encodes CASSQMDRDTDTQYF.

The rearrangement joins TRBV24-1 to TRBJ2-1; 12 bases are a match to TRBD1. Germline V gene sequence: CDR1 KGHDR, CDR2 SFDVKD. This CDR3 is 14 amino acids long. With V trimmed by 10 bases and J by 8 bases, 8 bases remained unmatched. The CDR3: CATGGTGGGDEQFF. The CDR3 bases are TGTGCCACTGGGGGGACAGGGGGCGGAGATGAGCAGTTCTTC.